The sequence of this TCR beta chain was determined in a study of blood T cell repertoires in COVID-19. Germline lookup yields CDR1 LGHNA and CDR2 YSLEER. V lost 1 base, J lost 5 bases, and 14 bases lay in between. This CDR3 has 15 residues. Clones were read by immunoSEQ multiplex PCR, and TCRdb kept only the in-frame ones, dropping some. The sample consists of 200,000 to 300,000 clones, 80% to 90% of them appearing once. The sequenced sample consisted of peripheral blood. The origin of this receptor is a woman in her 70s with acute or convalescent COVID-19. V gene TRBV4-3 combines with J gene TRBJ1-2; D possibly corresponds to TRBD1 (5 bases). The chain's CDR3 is CASSQGSSGVYGYTF. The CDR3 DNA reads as TGCGCCAGCAGCCAAGGTAGTTCGGGGGTTTATGGCTACACCTTC.